These T cell receptor beta chains were read from a single sample in a study of regulatory T cells in long-lasting Graves disease. TCRdb passed the multiplex PCR reads through MiXCR, listing each CDR3 protein once. The table records more than 350,000 distinct CDR3 sequences, approximately 22% of them present only once. Source: peripheral blood mononuclear cells (PBMCs), taken when the disease was refractory, from a patient treated with antithyroid drugs. The receptors here all came from a female donor with Graves disease. CDR3s include the opening cysteine and the closing phenylalanine or tryptophan. The order of the fields is clone size, D gene, V gene, J gene, CDR3 DNA, CDR3 protein. D genes are given only for firm matches. Rows may omit the clone size; those that give it use once, few, many or a size class.

>many|-|TRBV9|TRBJ2-7
TGTGCCAGCAGCGTGGGAGGTGACCAGGTGTGGGAGCAGTACTTC
CASSVGGDQVWEQYF
>-|-|TRBV11-1|TRBJ1-3
TGTGCCAGCAGCTTAGCTACCGGAAACACCATATATTTT
CASSLATGNTIYF
>many|TRBD2|TRBV28|TRBJ2-7
TGTGCCAGCAGTTCCCTAGCGGGAGCGTCCTACGAGCAGTACTTC
CASSSLAGASYEQYF
>-|-|TRBV5-5|TRBJ1-4
TGTGCCAGCAGCTTAAAGGGGCCTAATGAAAAACTGTTTTTT
CASSLKGPNEKLFF
>-|-|TRBV4-1|TRBJ1-1
TGCGCCAGCAGCCAAGAGGAGGGGGATACTGAAGCTTTCTTT
CASSQEEGDTEAFF
>few|-|TRBV19|TRBJ1-1
TGTGCCAGTAGTAACAGTGGATTGGTTGAAGCTTTCTTT
CASSNSGLVEAFF
>few|-|TRBV10-3|TRBJ2-7
TGTGCCATCAGGGAGATACCCTCCTACGAGCAGTACTTC
CAIREIPSYEQYF
>many|-|TRBV13|TRBJ2-3
TGTGCCAGCAGCTTAGGGTCAGATACGCAGTATTTT
CASSLGSDTQYF
>many|-|TRBV15|TRBJ1-1
TGTGCCACTGCTCAGGGGAACACTGAAGCTTTCTTT
CATAQGNTEAFF
>-|-|TRBV10-3|TRBJ2-3
TGTGCCATCTCTAAGGTCCAGCCTAGCACAGATACGCAGTATTTT
CAISKVQPSTDTQYF
>few|-|TRBV3-1|TRBJ1-1
TGTGCCAGCAGCCAAGAGGGGCAGGGCACTGAAGCTTTCTTT
CASSQEGQGTEAFF
>many|-|TRBV18|TRBJ1-1
TGTGCCAGCTCACCACTGTTATCGGCGAACACTGAAGCTTTCTTT
CASSPLLSANTEAFF
>-|-|TRBV28|TRBJ2-2
TGTGCCACGCGTCTTTGGGGGGGCGGCGGGGAGCTGTTTTTT
CATRLWGGGGELFF
>many|TRBD2|TRBV7-8|TRBJ2-1
TGTGCCAGCATCAAGGGAGGACTAGCGGAAAACAATGAGCAGTTCTTC
CASIKGGLAENNEQFF
>many|-|TRBV29-1|TRBJ2-7
TGCAGCGTTGACCTGTCTGACTCCTACCCCGCACGCGAGCAGTACTTC
CSVDLSDSYPAREQYF
>many|TRBD2|TRBV20-1|TRBJ2-7
TGCAGTGCTCCAACCGGGACTAGCAAATCCTACGAGCAGTACTTC
CSAPTGTSKSYEQYF
>many|-|TRBV20-1|TRBJ2-1
TGCAGTGCTAGGACGCCACTAGTGTCCCCCTCCTACAATGAGCAGTTCTTC
CSARTPLVSPSYNEQFF
>many|TRBD2|TRBV20-1|TRBJ2-5
TGCAGTGCTAATAGCGGGGTTCAAGAGACCCAGTACTTC
CSANSGVQETQYF
>-|-|TRBV29-1|TRBJ1-1
TGCAGCGTTGAATCCGCTAACACTGAAGCTTTCTTT
CSVESANTEAFF
>-|-|TRBV6-2/TRBV6-3|TRBJ1-1
TGTGCCAGCAGGATCGAGGTGGGCACTGAAGCTCTCTTT
CASRIEVGTEALF
>-|-|TRBV5-6|TRBJ2-5
TGTGCCAGCAGCTTGAGAGTTTTTGACAGCCAAGAGACCCAGTACTTC
CASSLRVFDSQETQYF
>few|TRBD2|TRBV28|TRBJ2-5
TGTGCCAGCAGGGGCGGGAGGGCCGGAGAGACCCAGTACTTC
CASRGGRAGETQYF
>-|TRBD1|TRBV19|TRBJ1-5
TGTGCCAGTACCCCGACAGGGTGGGAGCAGCCCCAGCATTTT
CASTPTGWEQPQHF
>few|TRBD2|TRBV20-1|TRBJ2-7
TGCAGTGCTAGGACGGGACTAGCATCCGAGCAGTACTTC
CSARTGLASEQYF
>many|-|TRBV7-8|TRBJ2-7
TGTGCCAGCAGCTTACTGACCTACGAGCAGTACTTC
CASSLLTYEQYF
>many|-|TRBV29-1|TRBJ2-2
TGCAGCGTTGATCGCGGGGCCACCGGGGAGCTGTTTTTT
CSVDRGATGELFF
>many|TRBD1|TRBV28|TRBJ1-5
TGTGCCAGCAGACAAGGACAGGGGGCGGGAAGCAATCAGCCCCAGCATTTT
CASRQGQGAGSNQPQHF
>many|TRBD2|TRBV2|TRBJ2-2
TGTGCCAGCAGTAACCCCACGGGCGGGGGCACCGGGGAGCTGTTTTTT
CASSNPTGGGTGELFF
>-|TRBD1|TRBV4-1|TRBJ2-7
TGCGCCAGCAGCCACCCCCAGACAGGGATCAACGAGCAGTACTTC
CASSHPQTGINEQYF
>-|-|TRBV5-1|TRBJ1-1
TGCGCCAGCAGCCCATCACAGGTTTCCACTGAAGCTTTCTTT
CASSPSQVSTEAFF
>many|-|TRBV2|TRBJ1-4
TGTGCCAGCAGTGTCGGATTGTTAAATGAAAAACTGTTTTTT
CASSVGLLNEKLFF
>many|-|TRBV28|TRBJ2-7
TGTGCCAGCAGTTCTGCCAACGGGGGGCGCGGCGAGCAGTACTTC
CASSSANGGRGEQYF